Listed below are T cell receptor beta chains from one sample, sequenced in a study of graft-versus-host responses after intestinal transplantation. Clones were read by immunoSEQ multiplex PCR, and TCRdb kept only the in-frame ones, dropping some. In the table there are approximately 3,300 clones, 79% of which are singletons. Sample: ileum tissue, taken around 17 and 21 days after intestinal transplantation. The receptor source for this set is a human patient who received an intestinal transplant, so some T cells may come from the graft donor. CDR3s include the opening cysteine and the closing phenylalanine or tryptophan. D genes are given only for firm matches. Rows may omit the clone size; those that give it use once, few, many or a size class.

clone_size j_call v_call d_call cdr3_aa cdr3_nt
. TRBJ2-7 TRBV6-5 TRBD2 CASSRGLADYEQYF TGTGCCAGCAGTAGAGGACTAGCGGACTACGAGCAGTACTTC
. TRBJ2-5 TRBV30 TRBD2 CAGTGGTGFTQETQYF TGTGCCGGGACGGGGGGGACTGGGTTTACACAAGAGACCCAGTACTTC
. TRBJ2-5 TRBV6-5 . CASSYGSRQTQYF TGTGCCAGCAGTTACGGTAGCAGGCAGACCCAGTACTTC
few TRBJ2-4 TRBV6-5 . CASSYTLDIQYF TGTGCCAGCAGTTACACCCTTGACATTCAGTACTTC
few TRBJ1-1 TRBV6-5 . CASRPAGGSNTEAFF TGTGCCAGCAGACCCGCGGGGGGCTCGAACACTGAAGCTTTCTTT
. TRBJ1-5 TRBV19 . CASSFSGARGAFSNQPQHF TGTGCCAGTAGTTTTTCGGGAGCTAGGGGGGCCTTTAGCAATCAGCCCCAGCATTTT
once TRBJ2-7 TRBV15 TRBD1 CATSESRTGSNEQYF TGTGCCACCAGCGAGTCCAGGACAGGGTCGAACGAGCAGTACTTC
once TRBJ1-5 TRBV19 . CASSFTPAGVDQPQHF TGTGCCAGTAGTTTCACCCCGGCCGGAGTGGATCAGCCCCAGCATTTT
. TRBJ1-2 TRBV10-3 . CATGAGLANYGYTF TGTGCCACCGGGGCAGGTTTAGCTAACTATGGCTACACCTTC
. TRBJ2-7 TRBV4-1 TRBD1 CASSQGPGQDFYEQYF TGCGCCAGCAGCCAAGGGCCGGGACAGGACTTCTACGAGCAGTACTTC
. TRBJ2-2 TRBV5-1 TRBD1 CASSWKRSFSRDRNGELFF TGCGCCAGCAGCTGGAAAAGAAGTTTCTCCCGGGACAGAAACGGGGAGCTGTTTTTT
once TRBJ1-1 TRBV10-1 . CASSEAPSTEAFF TGCGCCAGCAGTGAAGCCCCTTCCACTGAAGCTTTCTTT
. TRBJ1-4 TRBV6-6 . CASREDATNEKLFF TGTGCCAGCAGAGAAGATGCAACTAATGAAAAACTGTTTTTT
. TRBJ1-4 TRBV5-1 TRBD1 CASSSRTGATTANEKLFF TGCGCCAGCAGCTCTCGGACAGGGGCAACTACAGCTAATGAAAAACTGTTTTTT
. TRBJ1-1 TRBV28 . CASTIGGTEAFF TGTGCCAGCACCATTGGAGGGACTGAAGCTTTCTTT
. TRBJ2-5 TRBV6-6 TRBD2 CASSDPPAGEETQYF TGTGCCAGCAGTGACCCCCCAGCGGGAGAAGAGACCCAGTACTTC
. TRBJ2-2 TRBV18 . CASSPNTGELFF TGTGCCAGCTCACCGAACACCGGGGAGCTGTTTTTT
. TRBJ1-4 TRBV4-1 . CASSQDSGATNEKLFF TGCGCCAGCAGCCAAGATTCCGGTGCAACTAATGAAAAACTGTTTTTT
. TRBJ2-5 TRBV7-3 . CATSPPGHYQETQYF TGTGCCACCTCTCCCCCGGGACACTACCAAGAGACCCAGTACTTC
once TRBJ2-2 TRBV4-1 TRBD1 CASSQDRGWAGELFF TGCGCCAGCAGCCAGGACAGGGGATGGGCCGGGGAGCTGTTTTTT
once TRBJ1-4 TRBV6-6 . CASTGVPWGEKLFF TGTGCCAGCACGGGGGTCCCCTGGGGGGAAAAACTGTTTTTT
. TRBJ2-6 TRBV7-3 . CASSPYVGASGANVLTF TGTGCCAGCAGCCCCTATGTGGGGGCCTCTGGGGCCAACGTCCTGACTTTC
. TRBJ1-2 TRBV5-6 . CASSLLNYGYTF TGTGCCAGCAGCTTGCTGAACTATGGCTACACCTTC
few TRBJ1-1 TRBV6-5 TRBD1 CASSYSTGAEAFF TGTGCCAGCAGTTACTCGACAGGGGCTGAAGCTTTCTTT
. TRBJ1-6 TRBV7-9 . CASSLDGLNSPLHF TGTGCCAGCAGCTTAGACGGCCTTAATTCACCCCTCCACTTT
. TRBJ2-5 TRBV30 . CAWRRIQETQYF TGTGCCTGGAGGCGGATACAAGAGACCCAGTACTTC
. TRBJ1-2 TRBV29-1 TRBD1 CSVEDLGQGDYGYTF TGCAGCGTTGAAGATCTGGGACAGGGCGACTATGGCTACACCTTC
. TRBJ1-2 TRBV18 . CASSPPTGGAVDGYTF TGTGCCAGCTCACCGCCCACGGGGGGCGCAGTAGATGGCTACACCTTC
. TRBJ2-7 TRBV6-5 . CASSYAGTLYEQYF TGTGCCAGCAGTTACGCTGGGACCCTCTACGAGCAGTACTTC
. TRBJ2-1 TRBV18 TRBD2 CASSPLAGGTNNEQFF TGTGCCAGCTCACCACTAGCGGGCGGGACCAACAATGAGCAGTTCTTC
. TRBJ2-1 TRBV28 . CASSSPSAGGGNEQFF TGTGCCAGCAGTTCCCCCTCGGCCGGGGGTGGAAATGAGCAGTTCTTC
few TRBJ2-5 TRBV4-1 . CASSQDRLPKETQYF TGCGCCAGCAGCCAAGATCGCTTACCTAAAGAGACCCAGTACTTC
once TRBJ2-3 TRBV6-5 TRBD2 CASSYAGGTDTQYF TGTGCCAGCAGTTATGCGGGGGGCACAGATACGCAGTATTTT
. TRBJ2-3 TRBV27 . CASSLGRGLNTDTQYF TGTGCCAGCAGTTTAGGTAGGGGCTTGAACACAGATACGCAGTATTTT
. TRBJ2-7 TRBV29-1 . CSVEVGGPYEQYF TGCAGCGTTGAAGTCGGGGGTCCCTACGAGCAGTACTTC
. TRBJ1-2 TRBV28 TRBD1 CASSFGVQGIYGYTF TGTGCCAGCAGTTTTGGGGTACAGGGGATCTATGGCTACACCTTC
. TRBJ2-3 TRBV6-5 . CASSYTVDTQYF TGTGCCAGCAGTTATACCGTAGATACGCAGTATTTT
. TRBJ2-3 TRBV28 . CASKPWGLGTDTQYF TGTGCCAGCAAACCTTGGGGACTGGGCACAGATACGCAGTATTTT
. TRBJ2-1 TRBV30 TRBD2 CAWTSGGPGQFF TGTGCCTGGACTAGCGGGGGGCCGGGACAGTTCTTC
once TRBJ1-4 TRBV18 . CASSPPAGEKLFF TGTGCCAGCTCACCACCGGCTGGTGAGAAACTGTTTTTT
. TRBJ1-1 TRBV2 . CASSRGDSFMNTEAFF TGTGCCAGCAGTAGGGGAGACAGTTTCATGAACACTGAAGCTTTCTTT
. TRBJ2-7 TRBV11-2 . CASSLIKVRGAFSYEQYF TGTGCCAGCAGCTTAATTAAGGTCCGGGGGGCTTTCTCCTACGAGCAGTACTTC
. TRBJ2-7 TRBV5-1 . CASSLAGFLISYEQYF TGCGCCAGCAGCTTGGCAGGATTCCTGATTTCCTACGAGCAGTACTTC
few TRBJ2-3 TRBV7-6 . CASSFGVEGTDTQYF TGTGCCAGCAGCTTTGGAGTCGAGGGCACAGATACGCAGTATTTT
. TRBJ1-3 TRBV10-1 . CASSEPRGGGSGNTIYF TGCGCCAGCAGTGAGCCCCGGGGCGGGGGCTCTGGAAACACTATATATTTT
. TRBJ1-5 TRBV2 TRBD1 CASTLRVQGGYQPQHF TGTGCCAGCACCCTTAGGGTACAGGGGGGCTATCAGCCCCAGCATTTT
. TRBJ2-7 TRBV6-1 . CASRDGTLHEQYF TGTGCCAGCAGGGACGGCACACTGCACGAGCAGTACTTC
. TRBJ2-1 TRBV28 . CASSFGVNEQFF TGTGCCAGCAGTTTCGGGGTGAATGAGCAGTTCTTC
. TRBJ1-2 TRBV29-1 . CSGWSGDNYGYTF TGCAGCGGCTGGTCGGGCGATAACTATGGCTACACCTTC
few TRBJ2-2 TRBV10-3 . CAISGGTANTGELFF TGTGCCATCTCCGGCGGGACAGCTAACACCGGGGAGCTGTTTTTT
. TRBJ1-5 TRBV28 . CASSLPKEGVWVRPQHF TGTGCCAGCAGTTTACCTAAGGAGGGTGTGTGGGTTCGGCCCCAGCATTTT